A single sample is the source of the 14 T cell receptor beta chains below, sequenced in a study of T cell responses to AZD1222 COVID-19 vaccine. Libraries were prepared by immunoSEQ multiplex PCR; TCRdb keeps only in-frame clonotypes and omits some of them. The sample records under 150,000 clones, 88% being singletons. Source: peripheral blood, taken 28 days after the second AZD1222 dose. The source is an adult who received the AZD1222 COVID-19 vaccine.

J is TRBJ1-2 and V is TRBV7-9; 7 bases map to TRBD1. V shed 5 bases and J 4 bases; nucleotides not matched to a gene: 13. CDR3 length equals 16 residues. CDR1 and CDR2 (germline): SEHNR, FQNEAQ (reference sequence). In DNA form, the CDR3 reads TGTGCCAGCAGCAGGTCAGGGGGGCAGTCGATCTATGGCTACACCTTC. Amino acids: CASSRSGGQSIYGYTF.

This clone has just one count. The V and J genes are TRBV4-3 and TRBJ1-3, with TRBD1 matching 8 bases. V lost 1 base to trimming and J lost 3 bases; unmatched junction nucleotides: 8. Germline CDR1 is LGHNA and CDR2 is YSLEER. The CDR3 length is 17 residues. The CDR3 DNA reads as TGCGCCAGCAGCCAAGGGGCACAGGGGGTGGGTGGAAACACCATATATTTT. It encodes CASSQGAQGVGGNTIYF.

The chain combines TRBV2 with TRBJ1-2; D not certain. Looked up from germline, CDR1 is SNHLY and CDR2 is FYNNEI. The germline V and J ends were trimmed by 5 bases and 3 bases, with 10 bases remaining between them. The CDR3 has 13 residues. CDR3 DNA: TGTGCCAGCAGTCCAGACACCTACTATGGCTACACCTTC. The encoded protein is CASSPDTYYGYTF.

The chain couples TRBV3-1 (or the pseudogene TRBV3-2) to TRBJ1-2; D remains unclear. The CDR3 runs to 13 residues. Trimming pared 3 bases from V and 4 bases from J, leaving 9 bases between. Looked up from germline, CDR1 is LGHDT and CDR2 is YNNKEL (reference sequence). The CDR3 nucleotides are TGTGCCAGCAGCCAGCCGGCGGCCTATGGCTACACCTTC. This encodes CASSQPAAYGYTF.

This chain connects TRBV9 to TRBJ1-1; D not certain. The CDR3 is 13 amino acids. Germline V gene lookup returns CDR1 SGDLS and CDR2 YYNGEE. V lost 0 bases, J lost 5 bases, and 8 bases lay in between. CDR3 in DNA: TGTGCCAGCAGCGTAGATAGTACGACTGAAGCTTTCTTT. Protein sequence: CASSVDSTTEAFF.

This chain links TRBV28 with TRBJ2-1; D uncertain. Germline values: CDR1 MDHEN, CDR2 SYDVKM. The V and J ends lost 2 bases and 6 bases respectively, with 8 bases between them. The CDR3 is made up of 13 amino acids. The CDR3 sequence is CASSLVPPNEQFF. DNA for the CDR3: TGTGCCAGCAGTTTAGTCCCGCCCAATGAGCAGTTCTTC.

The chain carries TRBV5-6 and TRBJ2-5; TRBD2 might be the D (6 bases). CDR1 and CDR2 (germline): SGHDT, YYEEEE. V dropped 2 bases and J dropped 1 base, with 15 bases sitting between them. There are 16 residues in the CDR3. CDR3 nucleotides: TGTGCCAGCAGCTTTGGTAGCGGATATTTCCAAGAGACCCAGTACTTC. Amino acid sequence: CASSFGSGYFQETQYF.

The chain recombines TRBV7-9 with TRBJ2-7; the D is unclear. Germline assignment: CDR1 SEHNR and CDR2 FQNEAQ (reference sequence). CDR3 length: 12 amino acids. Trimming removed 3 bases from V and 6 bases from J, with 9 bases in between. The CDR3, as DNA: TGTGCCAGCAGCTTTGGGATGGGCGAGCAGTACTTC. Translating gives CASSFGMGEQYF.

V is TRBV7-2 and J is TRBJ1-6; a possible D gene is TRBD1 (6 bases). CDR3 size: 14 residues. CDR1 and CDR2 from the germline V gene are SGHTA and FQGNSA. The germline V and J ends were trimmed by 5 bases and 7 bases, with 12 bases remaining between them. CDR3 in amino acids: CASSRTELNSPLHF. Here the CDR3 DNA reads TGTGCCAGCAGCCGGACAGAGTTAAATTCACCCCTCCACTTT.

V and J are TRBV7-2 and TRBJ2-7; tentatively, D is TRBD2 (6 bases). This CDR3 region has 14 residues. Looked up from germline, CDR1 is SGHTA and CDR2 is FQGNSA. V was clipped by 5 bases and J by 7 bases, with 18 bases between them. CDR3 bases: TGTGCCAGCAGCCGGTCCCCTGGTGGGGGGGAGCAGTACTTC. This gives the protein CASSRSPGGGEQYF.

This chain links TRBV6-2 or TRBV6-3 with TRBJ2-1; TRBD2 might be the D (5 bases). CDR1 is MNHEY, CDR2 SVGEGT, per germline. This CDR3 is 12 amino acids long. V was cut by 5 bases and J by 5 bases, with 7 bases left in between. CDR3 protein: CASSTRDNEQFF. As DNA, the CDR3 is TGTGCCAGCAGTACTAGAGACAATGAGCAGTTCTTC.

The chain uses TRBV6-2 or TRBV6-3 and TRBJ1-6; the match to TRBD1 covers 10 bases. Germline assignment: CDR1 MNHEY and CDR2 SVGEGT. The J segment lost 7 bases and the V segment lost 5 bases, leaving 8 bases of the junction unmatched. There are 16 residues in the CDR3. The CDR3 reads CASSPLSTGGNSPLHF. Written as DNA, the CDR3 is TGTGCCAGCAGTCCCCTGTCGACAGGGGGCAATTCACCCCTCCACTTT.

V usage is TRBV2 and J usage is TRBJ1-2; D is unclear. V lost 7 bases and J 5 bases, leaving 11 bases between the germline ends. Germline V gives CDR1 SNHLY, CDR2 FYNNEI. There are 12 residues in the CDR3. CDR3 loop: CASTSLEYGYTF. The CDR3 nucleotides are TGTGCCAGCACCTCCCTCGAATATGGCTACACCTTC.

V is TRBV29-1 and J is TRBJ1-3, with D perhaps TRBD1 (5 bases). The CDR3 sequence is 15 residues long. The germline V and J ends were trimmed by 4 bases and 0 bases, with 13 bases remaining between them. In germline, CDR1 is SQVTM, CDR2 ANQGSEA. The CDR3 coding sequence is TGCAGCGTTGCCCCTGACAGATCCTCTGGAAACACCATATATTTT. This encodes CSVAPDRSSGNTIYF.